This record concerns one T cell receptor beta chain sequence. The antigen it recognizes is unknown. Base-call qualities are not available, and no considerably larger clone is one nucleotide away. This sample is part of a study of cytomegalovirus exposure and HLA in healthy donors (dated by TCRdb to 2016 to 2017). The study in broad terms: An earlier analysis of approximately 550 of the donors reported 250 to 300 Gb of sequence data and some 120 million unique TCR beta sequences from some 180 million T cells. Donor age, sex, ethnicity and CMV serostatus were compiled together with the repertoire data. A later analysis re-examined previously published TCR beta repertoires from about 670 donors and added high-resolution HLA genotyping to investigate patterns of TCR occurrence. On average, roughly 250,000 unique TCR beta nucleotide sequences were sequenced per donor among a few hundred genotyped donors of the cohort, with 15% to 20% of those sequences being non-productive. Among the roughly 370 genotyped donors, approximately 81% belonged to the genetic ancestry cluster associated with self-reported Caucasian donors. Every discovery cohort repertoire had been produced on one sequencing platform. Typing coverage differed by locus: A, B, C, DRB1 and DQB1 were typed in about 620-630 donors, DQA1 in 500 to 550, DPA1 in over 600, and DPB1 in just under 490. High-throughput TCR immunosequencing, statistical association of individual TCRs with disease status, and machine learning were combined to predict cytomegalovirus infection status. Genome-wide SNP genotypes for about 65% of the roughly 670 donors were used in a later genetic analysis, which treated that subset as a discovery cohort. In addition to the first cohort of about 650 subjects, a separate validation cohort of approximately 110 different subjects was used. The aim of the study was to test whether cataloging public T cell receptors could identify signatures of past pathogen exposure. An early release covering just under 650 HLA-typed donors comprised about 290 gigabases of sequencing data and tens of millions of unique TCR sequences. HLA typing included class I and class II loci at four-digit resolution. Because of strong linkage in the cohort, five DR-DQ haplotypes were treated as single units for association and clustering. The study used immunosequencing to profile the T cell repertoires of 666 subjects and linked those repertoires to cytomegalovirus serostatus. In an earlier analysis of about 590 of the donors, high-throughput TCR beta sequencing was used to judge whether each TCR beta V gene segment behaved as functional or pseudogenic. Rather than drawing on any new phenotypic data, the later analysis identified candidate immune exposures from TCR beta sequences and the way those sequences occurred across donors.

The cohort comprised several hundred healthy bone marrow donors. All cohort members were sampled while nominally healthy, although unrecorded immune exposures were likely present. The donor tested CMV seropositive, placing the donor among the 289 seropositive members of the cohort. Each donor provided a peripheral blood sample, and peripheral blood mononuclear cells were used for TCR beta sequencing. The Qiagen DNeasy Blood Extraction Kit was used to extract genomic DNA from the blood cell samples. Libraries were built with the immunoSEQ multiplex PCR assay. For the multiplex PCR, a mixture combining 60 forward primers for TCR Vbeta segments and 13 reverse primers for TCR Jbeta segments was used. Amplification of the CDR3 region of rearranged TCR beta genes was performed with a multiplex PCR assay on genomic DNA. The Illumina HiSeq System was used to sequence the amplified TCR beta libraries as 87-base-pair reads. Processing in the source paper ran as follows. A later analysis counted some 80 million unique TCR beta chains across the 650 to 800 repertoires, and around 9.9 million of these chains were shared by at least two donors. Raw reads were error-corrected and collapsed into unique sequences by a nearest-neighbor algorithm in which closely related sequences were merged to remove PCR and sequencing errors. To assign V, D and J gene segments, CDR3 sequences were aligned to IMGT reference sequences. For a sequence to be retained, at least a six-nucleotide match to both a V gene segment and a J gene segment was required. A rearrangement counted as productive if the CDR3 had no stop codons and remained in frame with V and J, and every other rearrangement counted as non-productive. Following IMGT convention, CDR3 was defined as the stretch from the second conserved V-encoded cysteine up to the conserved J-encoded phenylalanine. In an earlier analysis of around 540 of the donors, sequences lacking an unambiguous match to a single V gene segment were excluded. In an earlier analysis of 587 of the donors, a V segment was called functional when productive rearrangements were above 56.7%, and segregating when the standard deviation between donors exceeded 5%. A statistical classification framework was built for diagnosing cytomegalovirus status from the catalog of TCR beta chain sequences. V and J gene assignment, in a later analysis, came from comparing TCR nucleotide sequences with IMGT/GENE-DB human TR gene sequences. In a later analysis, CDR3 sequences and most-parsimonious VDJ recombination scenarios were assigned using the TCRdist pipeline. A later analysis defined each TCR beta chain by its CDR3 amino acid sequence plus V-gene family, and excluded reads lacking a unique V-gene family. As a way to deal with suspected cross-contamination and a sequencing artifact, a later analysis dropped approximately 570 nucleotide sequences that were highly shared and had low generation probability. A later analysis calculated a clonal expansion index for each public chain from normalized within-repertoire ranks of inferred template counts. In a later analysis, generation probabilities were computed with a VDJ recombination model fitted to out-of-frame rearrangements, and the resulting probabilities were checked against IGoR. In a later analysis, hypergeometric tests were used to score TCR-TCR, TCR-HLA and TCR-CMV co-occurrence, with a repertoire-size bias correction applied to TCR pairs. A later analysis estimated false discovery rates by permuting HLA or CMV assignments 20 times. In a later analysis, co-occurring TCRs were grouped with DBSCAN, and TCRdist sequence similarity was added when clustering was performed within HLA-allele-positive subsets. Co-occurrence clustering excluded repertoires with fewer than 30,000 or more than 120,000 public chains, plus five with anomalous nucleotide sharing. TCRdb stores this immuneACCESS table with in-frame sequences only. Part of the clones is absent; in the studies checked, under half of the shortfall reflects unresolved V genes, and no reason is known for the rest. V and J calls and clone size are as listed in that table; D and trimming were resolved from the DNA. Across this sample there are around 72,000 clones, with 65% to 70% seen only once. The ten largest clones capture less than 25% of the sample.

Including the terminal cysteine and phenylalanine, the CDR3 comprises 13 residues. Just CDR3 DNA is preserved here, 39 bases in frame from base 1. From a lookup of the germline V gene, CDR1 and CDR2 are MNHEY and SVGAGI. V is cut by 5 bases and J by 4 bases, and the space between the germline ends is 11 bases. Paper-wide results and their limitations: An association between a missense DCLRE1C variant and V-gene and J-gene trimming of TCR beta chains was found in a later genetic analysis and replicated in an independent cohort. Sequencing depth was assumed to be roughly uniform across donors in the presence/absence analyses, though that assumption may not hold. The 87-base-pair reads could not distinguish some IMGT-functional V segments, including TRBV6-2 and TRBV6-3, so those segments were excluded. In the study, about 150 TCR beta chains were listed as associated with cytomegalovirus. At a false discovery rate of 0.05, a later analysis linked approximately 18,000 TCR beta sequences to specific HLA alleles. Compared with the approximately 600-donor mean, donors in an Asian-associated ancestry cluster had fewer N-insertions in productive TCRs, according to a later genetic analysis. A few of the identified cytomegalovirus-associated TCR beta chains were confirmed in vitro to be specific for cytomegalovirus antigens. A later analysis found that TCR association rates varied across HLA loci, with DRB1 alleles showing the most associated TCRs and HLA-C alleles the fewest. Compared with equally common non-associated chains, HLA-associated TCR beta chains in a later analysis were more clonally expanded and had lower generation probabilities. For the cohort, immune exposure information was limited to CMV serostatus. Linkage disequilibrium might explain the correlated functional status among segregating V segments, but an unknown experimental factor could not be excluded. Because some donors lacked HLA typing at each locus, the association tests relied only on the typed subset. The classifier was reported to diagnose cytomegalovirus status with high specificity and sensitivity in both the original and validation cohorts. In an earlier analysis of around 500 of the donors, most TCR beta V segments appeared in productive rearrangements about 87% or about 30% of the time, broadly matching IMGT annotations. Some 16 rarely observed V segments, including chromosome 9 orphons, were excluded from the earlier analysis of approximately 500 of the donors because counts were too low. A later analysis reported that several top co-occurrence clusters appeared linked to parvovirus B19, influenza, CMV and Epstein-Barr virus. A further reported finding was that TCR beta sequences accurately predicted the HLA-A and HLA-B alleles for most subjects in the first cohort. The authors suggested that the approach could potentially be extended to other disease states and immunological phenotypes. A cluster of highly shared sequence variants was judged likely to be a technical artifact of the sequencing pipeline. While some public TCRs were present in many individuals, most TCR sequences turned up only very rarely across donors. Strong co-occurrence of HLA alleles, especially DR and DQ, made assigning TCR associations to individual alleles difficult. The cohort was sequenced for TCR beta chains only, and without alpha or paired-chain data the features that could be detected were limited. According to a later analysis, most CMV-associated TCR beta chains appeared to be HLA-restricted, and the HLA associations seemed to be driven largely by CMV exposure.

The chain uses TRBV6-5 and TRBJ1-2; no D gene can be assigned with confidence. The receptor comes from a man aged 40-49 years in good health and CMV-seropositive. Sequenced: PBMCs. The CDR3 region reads CASSVDITYGYTF. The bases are TGTGCCAGCAGTGTAGACATTACCTATGGCTACACCTTC.